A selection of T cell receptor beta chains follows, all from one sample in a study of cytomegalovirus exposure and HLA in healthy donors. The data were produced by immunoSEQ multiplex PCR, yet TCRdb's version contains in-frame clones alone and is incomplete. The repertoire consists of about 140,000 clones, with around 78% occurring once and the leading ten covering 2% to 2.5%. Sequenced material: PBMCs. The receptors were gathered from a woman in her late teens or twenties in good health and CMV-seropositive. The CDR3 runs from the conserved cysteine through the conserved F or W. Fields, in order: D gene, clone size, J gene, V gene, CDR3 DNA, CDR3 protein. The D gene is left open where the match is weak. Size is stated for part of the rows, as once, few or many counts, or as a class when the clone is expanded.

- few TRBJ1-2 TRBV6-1 TGTGCCAGCAGTGAAAGGGGGTCGTCCAACTATGGCTACACCTTC CASSERGSSNYGYTF
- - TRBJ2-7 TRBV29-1 TGCAGCGTTGGTGCAACTTCCTACGAGCAGTACTTC CSVGATSYEQYF
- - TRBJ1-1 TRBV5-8 TGTGCCAGCAGCCGCGAGCGGAACACTGAAGCTTTCTTT CASSRERNTEAFF
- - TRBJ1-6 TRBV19 TGTGCCAGTAACACACAAAATAATTCACCCCTCCACTTT CASNTQNNSPLHF
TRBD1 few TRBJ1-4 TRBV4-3 TGCGCCAGCAGCCAACCCGGGACAGGGGACAAAAAACTGTTTTTT CASSQPGTGDKKLFF
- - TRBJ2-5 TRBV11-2 TGTGCCAGCAGCTTTACAACAGCGGGAGAGACCCAGTACTTC CASSFTTAGETQYF
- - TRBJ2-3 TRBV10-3 TGTGCCATCAGTGACCCAGCAGATACGCAGTATTTT CAISDPADTQYF
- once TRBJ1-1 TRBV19 TGTGCCAGTAGTATTTTCGGGATGGACACTGAAGCTTTCTTT CASSIFGMDTEAFF
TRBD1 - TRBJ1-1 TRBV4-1 TGCGCCAGCAGCCCTTGGACAGGGCTCTCTCGGGCTTTCTTT CASSPWTGLSRAFF
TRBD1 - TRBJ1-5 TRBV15 TGTGCCACCAGCGAGGGGGCCCAGGTAACGGCCAATCAGCCCCAGCATTTT CATSEGAQVTANQPQHF
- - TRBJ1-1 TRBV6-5 TGTGCCAGCAGTATGACGACGGGGACTGAAGCTTTCTTT CASSMTTGTEAFF
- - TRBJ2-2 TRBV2 TGTGCCAGCAGCGTGGCGTTGACAGTTCCCGGGGAGCTGTTTTTT CASSVALTVPGELFF
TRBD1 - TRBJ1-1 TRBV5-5 TGTGCCAGCAGCTTGGGGGGGACAGGGCGGACTGAAGCTTTCTTT CASSLGGTGRTEAFF
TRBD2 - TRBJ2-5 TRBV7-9 TGTGCCGGGCTCGGGGGGGACCAAGAGACCCAGTACTTC CAGLGGDQETQYF
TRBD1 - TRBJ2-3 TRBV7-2 TGTGCCAGCAGCTTAGCAAGACAGGGGTTATCGGATACGCAGTATTTT CASSLARQGLSDTQYF
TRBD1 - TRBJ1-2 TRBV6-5 TGTGCCAGCAGTGCAGGGGGCTATGGCTACACCTTC CASSAGGYGYTF
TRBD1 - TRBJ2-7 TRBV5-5 TGTGCCAGCAGTAGACAGGGGGACAACGAGCAGTACTTC CASSRQGDNEQYF
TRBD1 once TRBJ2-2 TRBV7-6 TGTGCCAGCAGCTTATGGACAGGAAAGGTCACCGGGGAGCTGTTTTTT CASSLWTGKVTGELFF
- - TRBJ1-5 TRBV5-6 TGTGCCAGCAGCGCGGGAGCAAATCAGCCCCAGCATTTT CASSAGANQPQHF
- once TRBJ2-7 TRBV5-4 TGTGCCAGCACAGTGGGCCCAACCTCCTACGAGCAGTACTTC CASTVGPTSYEQYF
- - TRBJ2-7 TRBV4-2 TGTGCCAGCAGCCCTGGGAGCGCCGGCTCCTACGAGCAGTACTTC CASSPGSAGSYEQYF
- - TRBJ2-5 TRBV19 TGTGCCAGTAGTATAGCGGCAGGGGAGGGCCAAGAGACCCAGTACTTC CASSIAAGEGQETQYF
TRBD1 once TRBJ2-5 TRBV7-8 TGTGCCAGCAGCCTTAGGGGTGGACAGGGAGCCGGTCAAGAGACCCAGTACTTC CASSLRGGQGAGQETQYF
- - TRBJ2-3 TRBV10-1 TGCGCCAGCAGTGGGGGGGGCGTCGGAAATACGCAGTATTTT CASSGGGVGNTQYF
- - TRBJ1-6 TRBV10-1 TGCGCCAGCAGTGCTACAGGCTCGAGTTCACCCCTCCACTTT CASSATGSSSPLHF
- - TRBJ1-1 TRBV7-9 TGTGCCAGCAGCTTAGGGGGGGTTCCGAACACTGAAGCTTTCTTT CASSLGGVPNTEAFF
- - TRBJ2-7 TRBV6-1 TGTGCCAGCAGAGTCACAGGGACCTACGAGCAGTACTTC CASRVTGTYEQYF
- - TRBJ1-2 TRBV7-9 TGTGCCAGCAGCTCACACCTTCGGGACTCGGGCTATGGCTACACCTTC CASSSHLRDSGYGYTF
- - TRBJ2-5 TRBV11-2 TGTGCCAGCAGCTTAAACAGTGTCCGAGAGACCCAGTACTTC CASSLNSVRETQYF
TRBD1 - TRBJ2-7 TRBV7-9 TGTGCCAGCAACCCGGGACAGGGGGTATACGAGCAGTACTTC CASNPGQGVYEQYF
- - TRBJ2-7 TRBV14 TGTGCCAGCAGCCAAGGGCAGGTCCCCACCTACGAGCAGTACTTC CASSQGQVPTYEQYF
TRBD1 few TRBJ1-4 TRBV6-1 TGTGCCAGCAGTGAGGGGACAGGGGTTGAAAAACTGTTTTTT CASSEGTGVEKLFF
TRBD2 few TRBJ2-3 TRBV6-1 TGTGCCAGCAGGCGGGGGGATACGCAGTATTTT CASRRGDTQYF
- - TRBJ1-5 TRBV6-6 TGTGCCAGCAGTTACTCACAGGGTGGAAACAATCAGCCCCAGCATTTT CASSYSQGGNNQPQHF
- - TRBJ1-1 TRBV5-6 TGTGCCAGCAGCTTGTCGGGGGGGGGCACTGAAGCTTTCTTT CASSLSGGGTEAFF
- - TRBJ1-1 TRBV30 TGTGCCTGGAGTGTCACCAACAGTGCCGGTGAAGCTTTCTTT CAWSVTNSAGEAFF